Here is one T cell receptor (beta chain) with its context. Its antigen has not been determined. No base quality values were provided; no much bigger clone lies one nucleotide off. The germline V gene (reference sequence) provides CDR1 MNHEY and CDR2 SMNVEV. At the junction V is shortened by 9 bases and J by 10 bases, with 28 bases in between. The CDR3 measures 17 amino acids from cysteine to phenylalanine. Only the CDR3 DNA stays, 51 bases, in frame from base 1. Libraries were constructed by 5' RACE. The run used an Illumina HiSeq 2500. A second PCR of about 7 to 12 cycles was run with a J-beta primer mix and a sample-barcoded 5' primer. Each TCR beta cDNA molecule received a unique molecular identifier from a template-switch 5' adaptor carrying 12 random nucleotides. Each sample yielded at least 2.5 million CDR3-containing paired-end reads. The Mint cDNA synthesis kit, primed by a TRBC-specific oligonucleotide, was used to synthesize first-strand cDNA from all RNA. After uracil-DNA glycosylase treatment, a first 18-cycle PCR used universal primers M1SS and BC2_uni_R on all cDNA. The original pipeline was this. For normalization, 1 million high-quality reads were randomly selected from each sample, with every read carrying a distinct molecular identifier. Instead of being binned into consensus sequences, reads with shared molecular identifiers were discarded. MiTCR, run with a Q25 quality threshold and the strictest error-elimination algorithm, handled CDR3 identification, clonotype clustering and error correction. A nonparametric unseen species model with Euler transformation was used to estimate lower-bound total TCR beta diversity. TCRdb trimmed public reads at Q25 via fastp, called clones via MiXCR and kept in-frame beta chains. One record per CDR3 amino acid sequence lists the most common genes and DNA. In this record, the V and J calls reflect TCRdb's handling and not the investigators' own analysis. The sample table records roughly 1.6 million distinct CDR3 sequences; about 31% of these occur just once. The top ten constitute 10% to 12% of the sample.

These data belong to a study of blood T cells in healthy people across ages (dated by TCRdb to between 2014 and 2016). Looking at the study overall: Template switching captured roughly one uniquely barcoded TCR beta cDNA molecule per two T cells in model experiments. The donors were divided into four age groups: young (average 16 years), middle-aged (about 40), aged (about 60) and long-lived (roughly 88). To avoid experimental bias, donors of different ages were spread randomly across the sequencing lanes. Using deep sequencing normalized with unique cDNA molecular identifiers, the study measured how TCR beta repertoire diversity changes with age. For two donors (one aged 18 to 30 and one aged 80 or older), the study analyzed two additional independent replicas of 1 million unique cDNA reads from the same blood draw. What the research found in general, with its limitations: Estimates of total diversity based on one million sequenced T cells were considered lower bounds and underestimates. Observed TCR beta diversity per million T cells fell roughly linearly with age, and a significant reduction was already apparent by age around 36. Compared with the aged group, more naive CD4+ T cells, fewer expanded clones and increased TCR diversity were shown by the long-lived group, suggesting age selection. Because the CMV infection status of the donors was unknown, age-related changes in expanded clonotypes may potentially have been confounded. Conclusive comparison of naive and antigen-experienced compartments was prevented by the profiling of bulk unsorted PBMCs. There was a strong correlation between observed TCR beta diversity and the percentage of naive T cells measured by flow cytometry.

The donors were roughly 39 Caucasian individuals from Russia, aged about 6 to 100 years, who were systemically healthy. Each donor gave around 9.9 milliliters of peripheral blood, collected into EDTA-treated Vacutainer tubes. Ficoll-Paque density-gradient centrifugation was used to isolate PBMCs, with at least 6.5 million per sample. Total RNA was extracted from PBMCs with Trizol reagent, with at least 6 micrograms obtained per sample. The percentages of naive CD45RAhigh/CD27high T cells were determined by flow cytometry on a PBMC aliquot from every donor. The sample consisted of blood. The TCR sequence derives from a woman in her twenties or thirties in good health. The chain employs TRBV27 and TRBJ1-6; the D gene identity is not certain. The base sequence is TGTGCCAGTAGTCCAAGTTGGCCAGGAGAGCTTAACTCACCCCTCCACTTT. It translates to CASSPSWPGELNSPLHF.